The 8 T cell receptor beta chains below all came from one sample that was sequenced in a study of shared clonotypes between healthy human individuals. The method was immunoSEQ multiplex PCR; TCRdb's version includes in-frame clones alone and lacks a portion of them. The table shows over a million clones, with around 78% occurring only once. Material: memory CD4+ T cells from PBMCs. Subset meaning: CD45RA-negative fraction. The receptors shown here come from a man between 18 and 35 years old in good health. Some clones in this sample may be carry-over from other donors' samples.

The gene calls are TRBV19 and TRBJ2-7; D possibly corresponds to TRBD1 (5 bases). CDR3 length: 14 amino acids. V lost 3 bases and J lost 2, with 11 bases in between. Germline loops: CDR1 LNHDA, CDR2 SQIVND (reference sequence). The CDR3 here is CASSMYRTTYEQYF. In DNA, the CDR3 is TGTGCCAGTAGTATGTACCGGACAACCTACGAGCAGTACTTC.

V gene TRBV4-1 combines with J gene TRBJ2-7; TRBD1 matches 7 bases. The CDR3 contains 14 residues. The J segment lost 2 bases and the V segment lost 1 base, leaving 2 bases of the junction unmatched. From germline, CDR1 is MGHRA and CDR2 YSYEKL. CDR3 loop: CASSQGGQAYEQYF. DNA for the CDR3: TGCGCCAGCAGCCAAGGTGGACAGGCCTACGAGCAGTACTTC.

This clone has a handful of counts. The chain has TRBV11-2 and TRBJ2-7; D tentatively reads TRBD1 or TRBD2 (5 bases each). The CDR3 length is 16 residues. Deletions cut 3 bases from V and 0 bases from J, with 15 bases between. Germline CDR1 SGHAT, CDR2 FQNNGV. CDR3: CASSFSGPPSSYEQYF. Written as DNA, the CDR3 is TGTGCCAGCAGCTTTTCGGGACCGCCGAGCTCCTACGAGCAGTACTTC. The full variable domain, in which reference TRBV11-2 and TRBJ2-7 provide the parts outside the CDR3, is EAGVAQSPRYKIIEKRQSVAFWCNPISGHATLYWYQQILGQGPKLLIQFQNNGVVDDSQLPKDRFSAERLKGVDSTLKIQPAKLEDSAVYLCASSFSGPPSSYEQYFGPGTRLTVT.

V gene TRBV7-2 combines with J gene TRBJ1-4; 8 bases are shared with TRBD1. The trim removed 5 bases at V and 8 bases at J, leaving 10 bases unmatched. The germline gives CDR1 SGHTA, CDR2 FQGNSA. The CDR3 has 15 residues. The CDR3 region has the DNA TGTGCCAGCAGCCCCGCCGGGACAGGAGGCGAAAAACTGTTTTTT. Translating gives CASSPAGTGGEKLFF. The entire variable domain, with the rest obtained from reference TRBV7-2 and TRBJ1-4, is as follows: GAGVSQSPSNKVTEKGKDVELRCDPISGHTALYWYRQSLGQGLEFLIYFQGNSAPDKSGLPSDRFSAERTGGSVSTLTIQRTQQEDSAVYLCASSPAGTGGEKLFFGSGTQLSVL.

The rearrangement links TRBV2 to TRBJ2-3; the match to TRBD2 covers 11 bases. The CDR3 extends over 19 amino acids. Germline V gene lookup returns CDR1 SNHLY and CDR2 FYNNEI. V dropped 6 bases and J dropped 4; count of bases not matched to a gene: 18. The CDR3 sequence: CASSVPPGLAEVGADTQYF. CDR3 sequence (DNA): TGTGCCAGCAGCGTACCCCCGGGACTAGCGGAAGTTGGCGCAGATACGCAGTATTTT.

This chain links TRBV5-4 with TRBJ2-6; D not resolved. The germline V gene has CDR1 SGHNT and CDR2 YYREEE (reference sequence). Trimming cost V 0 bases and J 2 bases, with 6 bases left between them. This CDR3 has 15 residues. The CDR3 is CASSLGRAGANVLTF. In DNA, the CDR3 is TGTGCCAGCAGCTTGGGTAGGGCTGGGGCCAACGTCCTGACTTTC. Supplemented by reference TRBV5-4 and TRBJ2-6, the full variable domain reads ETGVTQSPTHLIKTRGQQVTLRCSSQSGHNTVSWYQQALGQGPQFIFQYYREEENGRGNFPPRFSGLQFPNYSSELNVNALELDDSALYLCASSLGRAGANVLTFGAGSRLTVL.

The chain combines TRBV29-1 with TRBJ2-5; 7 nucleotides line up with TRBD2. This CDR3 region has 12 residues. CDR1 is SQVTM, CDR2 ANQGSEA, per germline. V shed 7 bases and J 3 bases; nucleotides not matched to a gene: 5. The CDR3 DNA sequence: TGCAGCGCCGCCACTAGCGAAGAGACCCAGTACTTC. Its translation is CSAATSEETQYF.

The chain uses TRBV11-2 and TRBJ2-7; D may be TRBD1 or TRBD2 (6 bases each). CDR1 and CDR2 (germline): SGHAT, FQNNGV. V dropped 1 base and J dropped 5 bases, with 15 bases sitting between them. The CDR3 has 15 amino acids. For the CDR3, the DNA is TGTGCCAGCAGCTTAGCGGGCAGGGGAGGCCACGAGCAGTACTTC. Translated, it gives CASSLAGRGGHEQYF.